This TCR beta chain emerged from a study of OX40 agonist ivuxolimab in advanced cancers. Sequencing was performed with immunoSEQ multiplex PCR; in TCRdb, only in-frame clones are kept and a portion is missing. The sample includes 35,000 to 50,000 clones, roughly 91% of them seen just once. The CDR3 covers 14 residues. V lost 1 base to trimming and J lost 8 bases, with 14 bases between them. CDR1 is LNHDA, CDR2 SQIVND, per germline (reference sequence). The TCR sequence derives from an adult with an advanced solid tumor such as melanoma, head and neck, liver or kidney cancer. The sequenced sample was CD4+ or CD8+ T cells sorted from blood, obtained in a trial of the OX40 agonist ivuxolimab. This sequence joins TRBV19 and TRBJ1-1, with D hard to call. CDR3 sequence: CASSIVTASTEAFF. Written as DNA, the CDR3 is TGTGCCAGTAGTATAGTTACAGCTTCAACAGAAGCTTTCTTT.